This T cell receptor (beta chain) was found in a study of OX40 agonist ivuxolimab in advanced cancers. Regarding the study in general: Ivuxolimab was a fully human IgG2 agonistic monoclonal antibody targeting the costimulatory receptor OX40 (CD134). Prior anti-PD-1, anti-PD-L1 or anti-CTLA-4 therapy was permitted, and 35% to 40% of dose-escalation patients had received checkpoint inhibitors. Partial responses were achieved by three dose-escalation patients, of whom one had hepatocellular carcinoma and two had cutaneous melanoma. The point of sequencing TCRbeta in the periphery was to test whether ivuxolimab changed TCR sequence diversity and drove clonal T-cell expansion. In the dose-escalation cohort, 82.7% of patients were male, and the mean age was around 60 years, with a range of roughly 20 to 79. Intravenous ivuxolimab was administered to patients every 2 weeks at six dose levels: 0.01, 0.1, 0.3, 1.5, 3 and 10 mg/kg. Of the roughly 52 dose-escalation patients, hepatocellular carcinoma was present in about 20, melanoma in approximately 15, renal cell carcinoma in 9 and head and neck cancer in 9. The paper describes the monotherapy dose-escalation part (N = 52 patients) of the phase I trial of ivuxolimab. Study-wide conclusions, independent of this receptor: On average, CD8+ T cells showed more expanded clones than CD4+ T cells after ivuxolimab. Antigen specificity was not determined for the clonally expanded peripheral T cells. Low levels of normalized T-cell clonal expansion were also seen in some patients who did not respond. In partial responders in the 0.1-3.0 mg/kg groups, normalized peripheral clonal expansion was found to be among the lowest, especially among CD8+ T cells. At doses from 0.1 to 3.0 mg/kg, clonal expansion was seen in both CD4+ and CD8+ blood T cells between baseline and week 6.

Genomic DNA was extracted from sorted cells for sequencing of the TCRbeta CDR3 region. TCRbeta CDR3 regions were sequenced using the immunoSEQ Assay. Sourced from immuneACCESS, this table was stored by TCRdb with only in-frame sequences that have V and J called. A share of the clones is absent; for the studies checked, an unresolved V gene accounts for under half, and the remainder has no known explanation. Within this sample are tens of thousands of clones, with 83% of them counted one time only. The top ten hold approximately 2.8% of the sample. A remark on this clone: Its recognized antigen is unknown. Base qualities are not at hand, and no much larger clone is one base apart.

Measured from the cysteine to the phenylalanine, the CDR3 is 14 residues long. The entry retains the CDR3 DNA only, 42 bases that are in frame from base 1. The germline V gene encodes CDR1 SNHLY and CDR2 FYNNEI. V is clipped by 6 bases and J by 2 bases, and the sequence between their germline boundaries is 14 bases long. Patients with a history of autoimmune disease or receiving systemic immunosuppression were excluded from the trial. Peripheral blood for TCR sequencing was drawn from every dose cohort at baseline, at cycle 4 day 1 and at cycle 7 day 1. The samples were drawn from a first-in-human, open-label, multicenter phase I dose-escalation trial of ivuxolimab. Adults with locally advanced or metastatic melanoma, renal cell, hepatocellular, or head and neck squamous cell carcinoma were enrolled in the trial. CD4+ and CD8+ T cells were sorted separately from peripheral blood before TCR sequencing.

The material sequenced was CD4+ or CD8+ T cells sorted from blood, taken in a trial of the OX40 agonist ivuxolimab. This clonotype was obtained from an adult with an advanced solid tumor such as melanoma, head and neck, liver or kidney cancer. The sequence is built from TRBV2 and TRBJ2-7; the D segment might be TRBD1 or TRBD2, since each matches 5 bases. CDR3 loop: CASRTGTRTYEQYF. The nucleotide sequence is given as TGTGCCAGCAGGACCGGGACCAGAACCTACGAGCAGTACTTC.